These 10 T cell receptor beta chains share one sample of origin, sequenced in a study of T cell responses to AZD1222 COVID-19 vaccine. This table comes from immunoSEQ multiplex PCR, and its TCRdb copy is limited to in-frame clones, with some not included. The table records about 100,000 clones, around nine tenths of them present only once. The source was peripheral blood, collected on day 0 of AZD1222 vaccination. The receptor source for this set is an adult in good health.

CDR3 protein: CASSFQGGGTEAFF. The CDR3 region has the DNA TGTGCCAGCAGCTTTCAGGGTGGAGGCACTGAAGCTTTCTTT. The J gene is TRBJ1-1, the V gene TRBV5-5; the D gene is possibly TRBD1 (5 bases). The CDR3 totals 14 residues. Germline CDR1 is SGHKS and CDR2 is YYEKEE (reference sequence). Trimming removed 2 bases at V and 4 bases at J, with 12 bases between.

V and J are TRBV11-2 and TRBJ1-3; D gene ambiguous. V gave up 1 base and J gave up 4 bases, with 11 bases separating them. Germline values: CDR1 SGHAT, CDR2 FQNNGV. The CDR3 has 15 amino acids. CDR3 sequence: CASSLAITGGNTIYF. The CDR3 nucleotides read TGTGCCAGCAGCTTAGCGATTACGGGGGGAAACACCATATATTTT.

The V gene is TRBV3-1 (or the pseudogene TRBV3-2), the J gene TRBJ1-2; no firm D call. CDR1 is LGHDT and CDR2 is YNNKEL in the germline V gene (reference sequence). There are 15 residues in the CDR3. Trimming stripped 1 base from V and 4 bases from J, with 13 bases between. This CDR3 reads CASSQGSSRVYGYTF. CDR3 nucleotides: TGTGCCAGCAGCCAAGGGAGTTCAAGGGTCTATGGCTACACCTTC.

This sequence joins TRBV10-3 and TRBJ2-3, with 11 bases identical to TRBD2. The CDR3 sequence is 15 residues long. V trimming: 6 bases; J trimming: 2 bases; junction bases outside the gene matches: 4. Germline V CDR1 and CDR2: ENHRY, SYGVKD. The CDR3: CAISLLAGVTDTQYF. CDR3 DNA: TGTGCCATCAGCCTACTAGCGGGGGTCACAGATACGCAGTATTTT.

The rearrangement links TRBV6-5 to TRBJ1-1; tentative D call: TRBD1 (5 bases). From germline, CDR1 is MNHEY and CDR2 SVGAGI. Deletions cut 10 bases from V and 5 bases from J, with 11 bases between. This CDR3 is 11 amino acids long. CDR3 sequence: CATYRGTEAFF. The CDR3 DNA follows: TGTGCCACCTACCGGGGGACTGAAGCTTTCTTT.

The chain joins TRBV4-3 to TRBJ2-6; weak D call: TRBD1 (6 bases). Germline V lookup: CDR1 LGHNA, CDR2 YSLEER. The CDR3 consists of 18 residues. Trimming stripped 1 base from V and 0 bases from J, with 13 bases between. The CDR3 nucleotides read TGCGCCAGCAGCCAAGGGGGGCCCTATACCTCTGGGGCCAACGTCCTGACTTTC. Its protein product is CASSQGGPYTSGANVLTF.

This chain connects TRBV18 to TRBJ1-1; perhaps TRBD1 as D (5 bases). V was clipped by 0 bases and J by 5 bases, with 13 bases between them. The CDR3 has 15 residues. Germline CDR1 is KGHSH and CDR2 is LQKENI. The CDR3 DNA follows: TGTGCCAGCTCACCACCTAGCAGGGTTGGGACTGAAGCTTTCTTT. Residues: CASSPPSRVGTEAFF.

The chain uses TRBV4-1 and TRBJ2-1; 14 bases agree with TRBD2. This CDR3 spans 16 amino acids. CDR1 is MGHRA and CDR2 is YSYEKL in the germline V gene. V dropped 1 base and J dropped 5; count of bases not matched to a gene: 1. The CDR3 region is CASSQGLAGGHNEQFF. The DNA of the CDR3 is TGCGCCAGCAGCCAAGGACTAGCGGGGGGGCACAATGAGCAGTTCTTC.

The V call is TRBV5-1, the J call TRBJ2-3; 8 positions agree with TRBD1. With 4 bases clipped from V and 1 base from J, the junction kept 8 bases outside the gene matches. The CDR3 covers 16 residues. The germline V gene has CDR1 SGHRS and CDR2 YFSETQ. The CDR3 DNA follows: TGCGCCAGCAGCAACGTCCCGGGACAGGGCACAGATACGCAGTATTTT. The encoded protein is CASSNVPGQGTDTQYF.

V and J are TRBV6-5 and TRBJ1-2; D is undetermined. V was clipped by 6 bases and J by 5 bases, with 19 bases between them. The CDR3 has 15 amino acids. Germline loops: CDR1 MNHEY, CDR2 SVGAGI. In nucleotides, the CDR3 is TGTGCCAGCAGGGCCTCCGTCCAAAGTTGGTATGGCTACACCTTC. Translated: CASRASVQSWYGYTF.